One sample yielded the 16 T cell receptor beta chains listed below, sequenced in a study of human T cells and chemical hapten exposure. Time point in this sample: pre-sensitization, week 0. Specified treatment: therapeutic diphenylcyclopropenone sensitization with weekly scalp DPC. TCRdb redid the calling of the RACE reads with MiXCR, one entry per CDR3 protein. The sample records 350,000 to 450,000 distinct CDR3 sequences, roughly 4.6% being singletons. The specimen was whole blood, collected in connection with sensitization to the hapten diphenylcyclopropenone (DPC). These receptors all stem from a woman aged 45-65 years with alopecia areata. Some clones in this sample may be carry-over from other donors' samples.

This clonotype was detected ten times or more. V and J are TRBV5-6 and TRBJ2-1, with D maybe TRBD2 (5 bases). The V and J ends lost 6 bases and 4 bases respectively, with 17 bases between them. The length of the CDR3 is 15 residues. In germline, CDR1 is SGHDT, CDR2 YYEEEE. CDR3 DNA: TGTGCCAGCACATCGGAGGCAAAGTTTTACAATGAGCAGTTCTTC. This encodes CASTSEAKFYNEQFF.

This clonotype was observed at least ten times. This chain joins TRBV29-1 and TRBJ2-7; 7 positions agree with TRBD2. Germline CDR1 and CDR2: SQVTM and ANQGSEA. Trimming cost V 4 bases and J 3 bases; bases outside gene matches: 9. This CDR3 contains 14 residues. DNA for the CDR3: TGCAGCGTTGGCCGGGCGGGACTAAACTACGAGCAGTACTTC. It encodes CSVGRAGLNYEQYF.

This clonotype appeared many times. The V gene is TRBV5-6, the J gene TRBJ2-2, with TRBD1 matching 9 bases. This CDR3 is 15 amino acids long. Germline-derived CDR1 and CDR2 are SGHDT and YYEEEE. V was pared by 5 bases and J by 1 base, with 3 bases of the junction left unmatched. The CDR3 is CASRSGQGNTGELFF. The CDR3 DNA sequence: TGTGCCAGCAGGTCGGGACAGGGGAACACCGGGGAGCTGTTTTTT.

This clonotype was seen ten or more times. The rearrangement links TRBV6-5 to TRBJ2-7, with 10 nucleotides matching TRBD1. V shed 6 bases and J 5 bases; nucleotides not matched to a gene: 10. The length of the CDR3 is 15 residues. CDR1 MNHEY and CDR2 SVGAGI come from the germline V gene. DNA of the CDR3: TGTGCCAGCAGCCCACGGACAGGGGGGAAAGACGAGCAGTACTTC. Translating it yields CASSPRTGGKDEQYF.

V is TRBV2 and J is TRBJ1-4, with TRBD1 matching 9 bases. CDR1 and CDR2 from the germline V gene are SNHLY and FYNNEI. CDR3 length: 16 residues. V gave up 5 bases and J gave up 11 bases; unmatched junction bases: 15. CDR3 residues: CASSLRPGQGVGKLFF. The CDR3 bases are TGTGCCAGCAGTCTGCGGCCGGGACAGGGTGTGGGGAAACTGTTTTTT.

In its sample, this clonotype was seen many times. The chain recombines TRBV19 with TRBJ1-6; 10 nucleotides agree with TRBD1. After removal of 6 bases from V and 10 bases from J, the junction contained 9 bases not matched to a gene. The CDR3 runs to 15 residues. Germline assignment: CDR1 LNHDA and CDR2 SQIVND (reference sequence). Here the CDR3 DNA reads TGTGCCAGTAGCTTGACCGGGACAGGGGAATCACCCCTCCACTTT. It is translated as CASSLTGTGESPLHF.

The rearrangement joins TRBV19 to TRBJ2-5; D ambiguous. The ends were cut back, 6 bases at V and 3 bases at J, with 8 bases in the middle. This CDR3 is built from 12 residues. Germline CDR1 LNHDA, CDR2 SQIVND (reference sequence). CDR3 residues: CASSKREETQYF. CDR3 sequence (DNA): TGTGCCAGTAGCAAAAGGGAAGAGACCCAGTACTTC.

Many counts were recorded for this clonotype. The chain combines TRBV3-1 with TRBJ2-4, with D possibly TRBD2 on 6 matching bases. Looked up from germline, CDR1 is LGHDT and CDR2 is YNNKEL (reference sequence). This CDR3 comprises 16 residues. The V and J ends lost 0 bases and 3 bases respectively, with 12 bases between them. CDR3 sequence reads: CASSQEGGSGKNIQYF. CDR3 nucleotide sequence: TGTGCCAGCAGCCAAGAAGGAGGGTCGGGCAAAAACATTCAGTACTTC. Using reference TRBV3-1 and TRBJ2-4 for the parts outside the CDR3, the full variable domain is DTAVSQTPKYLVTQMGNDKSIKCEQNLGHDTMYWYKQDSKKFLKIMFSYNNKELIINETVPNRFSPKSPDKAHLNLHINSLELGDSAVYFCASSQEGGSGKNIQYFGAGTRLSVL.

The V gene is TRBV4-1, the J gene TRBJ1-1; D call uncertain. CDR3 length: 15 residues. Germline loops: CDR1 MGHRA, CDR2 YSYEKL. The ends were cut back, 5 bases at V and 2 bases at J, with 15 bases in the middle. The CDR3 protein is CASSSPRGDNTEAFF. The CDR3 DNA reads TGCGCCAGCAGCTCTCCCCGGGGTGACAACACTGAAGCTTTCTTT.

The genes are TRBV20-1 and TRBJ1-5; TRBD1 matches 8 bases. This CDR3 region has 16 residues. Germline CDR1 DFQATT, CDR2 SNEGSKA (reference sequence). The CDR3 loop reads CSVTQGAPSGNQPQHF. The CDR3 DNA reads as TGCAGCGTAACTCAGGGGGCACCTTCCGGCAATCAGCCCCAGCATTTT.

In its sample, this clonotype was seen many times. This sequence joins TRBV28 and TRBJ2-1, with D possibly matching TRBD1 (6 bases). The CDR3 contains 13 residues. Trimming stripped 5 bases from V and 8 bases from J, with 13 bases between. Germline CDR1 is MDHEN and CDR2 is SYDVKM. The CDR3 protein is CASSIQGRDEQFF. The CDR3 DNA is TGTGCCAGCAGTATTCAGGGGCGTGATGAGCAGTTCTTC.

The chain links TRBV20-1 to TRBJ1-6; D is possibly TRBD1 (5 bases). Trimming cost V 0 bases and J 10 bases, with 10 bases left between them. CDR1 is DFQATT, CDR2 SNEGSKA, per germline (reference sequence). The CDR3 is 13 amino acids. Here the CDR3 DNA reads TGCAGTGCTAGAGATCGGAGGGACTCACCCCTCCACTTT. It yields the protein CSARDRRDSPLHF.

This clonotype was counted only a few times. V is TRBV3-1 and J is TRBJ2-1, with 8 bases fitting TRBD1. Germline values: CDR1 LGHDT, CDR2 YNNKEL (reference sequence). The CDR3 has 16 amino acids. V lost 1 base and J lost 5; bases outside the gene matches: 7. CDR3 loop: CASSQVTTGGNNEQFF. CDR3 sequence (DNA): TGTGCCAGCAGCCAAGTAACAACAGGGGGTAACAATGAGCAGTTCTTC.

This clonotype has a count of ten or more. V gene TRBV27 combines with J gene TRBJ1-5; no definite D call. V lost 0 bases and J 1 base, leaving 10 bases between the germline ends. CDR3 length: 16 residues. Germline V gene data show CDR1 as MNHEY and CDR2 as SMNVEV (reference sequence). In DNA form, the CDR3 reads TGTGCCAGCAGTTTATCTGGCTGGGAAAGCAATCAGCCCCAGCATTTT. Its translation is CASSLSGWESNQPQHF.

In its sample, this clonotype was seen many times. The chain combines TRBV10-3 with TRBJ2-2; 12 bases map to TRBD2. CDR3 length: 16 amino acids. J lost 0 bases, V lost 8 bases, and 4 bases had no gene match. The germline V gene has CDR1 ENHRY and CDR2 SYGVKD. Written as DNA, the CDR3 is TGTGCCATCCCCGGACTAGCGGGGACGAACACCGGGGAGCTGTTTTTT. This codes for CAIPGLAGTNTGELFF.

V gene TRBV2 combines with J gene TRBJ1-6; D is uncertain. Trimming cost V 1 base and J 10 bases, with 8 bases left between them. Germline values: CDR1 SNHLY, CDR2 FYNNEI. The CDR3 length is 13 residues. The CDR3 here is CASSEGGVSPLHF. The CDR3 DNA follows: TGTGCCAGCAGTGAAGGCGGAGTCTCACCCCTCCACTTT.